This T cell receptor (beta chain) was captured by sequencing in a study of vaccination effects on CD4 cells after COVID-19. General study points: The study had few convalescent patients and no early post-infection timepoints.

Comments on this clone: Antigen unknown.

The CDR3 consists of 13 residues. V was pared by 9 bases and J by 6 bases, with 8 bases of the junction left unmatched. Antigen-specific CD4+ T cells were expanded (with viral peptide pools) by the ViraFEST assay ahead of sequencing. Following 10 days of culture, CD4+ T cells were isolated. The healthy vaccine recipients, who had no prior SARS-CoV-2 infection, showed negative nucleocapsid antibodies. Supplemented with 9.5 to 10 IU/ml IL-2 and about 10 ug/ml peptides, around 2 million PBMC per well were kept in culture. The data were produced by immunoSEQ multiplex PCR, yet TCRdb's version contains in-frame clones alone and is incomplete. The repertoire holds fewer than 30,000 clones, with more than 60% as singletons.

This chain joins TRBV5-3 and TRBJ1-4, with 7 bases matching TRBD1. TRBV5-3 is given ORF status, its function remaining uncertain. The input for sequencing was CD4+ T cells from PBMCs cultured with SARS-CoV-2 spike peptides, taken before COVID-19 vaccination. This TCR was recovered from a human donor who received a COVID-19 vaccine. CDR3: CAIPGQSYEKLFF. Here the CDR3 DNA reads TGTGCCATCCCGGGACAGTCCTATGAAAAACTGTTTTTT.